The 10 T cell receptor beta chains reported below all come from one sample, sequenced in a study of T cell clones after liver transplantation. Assay: immunoSEQ multiplex PCR; the TCRdb copy retains only in-frame clones and omits some. The sample records roughly 100,000 clones, around four fifths being singletons. Specimen: CD4+ T cells from blood, collected before liver transplant. The receptors here all came from a human donor who received a liver transplant.

The genes are TRBV19 and TRBJ1-3; D is ambiguous. This CDR3 is built from 13 residues. Per the germline V gene, CDR1 is LNHDA and CDR2 is SQIVND (reference sequence). Trimming left V 8 bases short and J 0 bases short, with 8 bases between. This chain's CDR3 is CASERSSGNTIYF. The CDR3 DNA sequence: TGTGCCAGTGAGCGGTCCTCTGGAAACACCATATATTTT.

The genes are TRBV28 and TRBJ1-5; D not certain. The CDR3 contains 12 residues. With 7 bases removed from V and 2 bases from J, the gap between germline ends came to 6 bases. Germline assignment: CDR1 MDHEN and CDR2 SYDVKM. The CDR3 protein is CASMSGNQPQHF. The CDR3, as DNA: TGTGCCAGCATGTCAGGCAATCAGCCCCAGCATTTT.

The chain joins TRBV27 to TRBJ1-2; the D gene is possibly TRBD1 (6 bases). This CDR3 is built from 15 residues. The germline gives CDR1 MNHEY, CDR2 SMNVEV (reference sequence). Trimming stripped 5 bases from V and 2 bases from J, with 15 bases between. CDR3 DNA sequence: TGTGCCAGCAGTCCGGCCGGGACACCGAACTATGGCTACACCTTC. Its protein is CASSPAGTPNYGYTF.

This chain's CDR3 is CASSPLRERAYEQYF. The CDR3 DNA sequence: TGCGCCAGCAGCCCTTTGCGGGAGCGAGCTTACGAGCAGTACTTC. The rearrangement joins TRBV4-1 to TRBJ2-7; 7 bases map to TRBD2. CDR1 MGHRA and CDR2 YSYEKL come from the germline V gene. The ends lost 4 bases at V and 4 bases at J; junction bases unmatched: 10. This CDR3 region has 15 residues.

V usage is TRBV7-2 and J usage is TRBJ1-5; 12 bases are shared with TRBD1. Trimming took 3 bases from V and 1 from J; bases not matched to a gene: 4. The CDR3 runs to 17 residues. Germline V gives CDR1 SGHTA, CDR2 FQGNSA. In DNA form, the CDR3 reads TGTGCCAGCAGCTTGGGACAGGGGGCGCTGAGCAATCAGCCCCAGCATTTT. Encoded protein: CASSLGQGALSNQPQHF.

DNA for the CDR3: TGTGCCAGCAACCCGGGCGGGAGTTCGAATGAGCAGTTCTTC. This sequence encodes CASNPGGSSNEQFF. V and J are TRBV6-5 and TRBJ2-1; 7 nucleotides line up with TRBD2. Germline CDR1 MNHEY, CDR2 SVGAGI. CDR3 length: 14 residues. Trimming at V came to 7 bases and at J to 7 bases, leaving 10 bases not matched to a gene.

The rearrangement joins TRBV9 to TRBJ2-4, with TRBD2 as a possible D gene (5 bases). Trimming took 0 bases from V and 10 from J, leaving 17 bases between them. The CDR3 totals 15 residues. The germline V gene has CDR1 SGDLS and CDR2 YYNGEE. The CDR3 loop reads CASSVAPMEDSIQYF. For the CDR3, the DNA is TGTGCCAGCAGCGTAGCCCCCATGGAGGACTCAATTCAGTACTTC.

The V gene is TRBV5-4, the J gene TRBJ2-7; TRBD2 matches at 8 bases. This CDR3 has 15 residues. Trimming took 1 base from V and 2 from J; bases not matched to a gene: 5. Germline CDR1 SGHNT, CDR2 YYREEE (reference sequence). For the CDR3, the DNA is TGTGCCAGCAGCTTGTCCTCCGGGAGGGCCTACGAGCAGTACTTC. Translating gives CASSLSSGRAYEQYF.

This sequence joins TRBV6-1 and TRBJ1-1; D ambiguous. This CDR3 spans 14 amino acids. Between the trimmed V and J ends, which lost 2 bases and 4 bases, there was a span of 11 bases. Germline-derived CDR1 and CDR2 are MNHNS and SASEGT. The DNA of the CDR3 is TGTGCCAGCAGTGAATCATGGGTGGGCACTGAAGCTTTCTTT. Protein product: CASSESWVGTEAFF.

V gene TRBV2 combines with J gene TRBJ2-1; 15 nucleotides match TRBD2. Germline V lookup: CDR1 SNHLY, CDR2 FYNNEI. V lost 7 bases and J lost 0; bases outside the gene matches: 10. The CDR3 is 19 residues long. The CDR3 nucleotides read TGTGCCAGCACCGCCAGGGGACTAGCGGGAGGTTCCTCCTACAATGAGCAGTTCTTC. This codes for CASTARGLAGGSSYNEQFF.